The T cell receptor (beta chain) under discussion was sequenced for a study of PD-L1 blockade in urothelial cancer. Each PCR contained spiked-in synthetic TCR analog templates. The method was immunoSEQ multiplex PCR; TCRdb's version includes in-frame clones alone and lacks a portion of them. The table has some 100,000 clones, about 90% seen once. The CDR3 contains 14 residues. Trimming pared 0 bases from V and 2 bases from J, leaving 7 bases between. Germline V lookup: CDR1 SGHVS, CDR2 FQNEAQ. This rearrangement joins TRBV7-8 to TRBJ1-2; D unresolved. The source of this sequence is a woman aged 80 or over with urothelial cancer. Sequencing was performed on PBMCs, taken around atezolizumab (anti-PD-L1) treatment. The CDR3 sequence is CASSLAQSNYGYTF. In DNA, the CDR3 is TGTGCCAGCAGCTTAGCTCAGTCAAACTATGGCTACACCTTC.